The clone carrying this TCR beta chain was counted at least ten times. Its antigen remains unidentified. The CDR3 is made up of 14 amino acids. V shed 4 bases and J shed 4 bases, with 9 bases lying between them. Germline loops: CDR1 SGHRS, CDR2 YFSETQ. TCRdb re-derived calls from the 5' RACE reads in MiXCR, one entry per CDR3 protein. The data contain tens of thousands of distinct CDR3 sequences, about 15% of them seen just once; the ten biggest clones take up about 2.1%. Study-level results: In terms of TCR gene usage, tumor memory CD4+ T cells clustered together with blood and lymph node memory CD4+ cells, as well as with lymph node naive CD4+ cells.

Sequencing used naive CD4+ T cells sorted from blood. Subset meaning: naive CD4+ T cells, CD4+CD45RA+CD25-. V usage is TRBV5-1 and J usage is TRBJ2-6; D gene uncertain. The TCR sequence derives from a female donor with breast cancer. The CDR3 is CASSTRAGANVLTF. The DNA of the CDR3 is TGCGCCAGCAGCACTCGTGCCGGGGCCAACGTCCTGACTTTC. The full variable domain, its missing parts supplied by reference TRBV5-1 and TRBJ2-6, is KAGVTQTPRYLIKTRGQQVTLSCSPISGHRSVSWYQQTPGQGLQFLFEYFSETQRNKGNFPGRFSGRQFSNSRSEMNVSTLELGDSALYLCASSTRAGANVLTFGAGSRLTVL.